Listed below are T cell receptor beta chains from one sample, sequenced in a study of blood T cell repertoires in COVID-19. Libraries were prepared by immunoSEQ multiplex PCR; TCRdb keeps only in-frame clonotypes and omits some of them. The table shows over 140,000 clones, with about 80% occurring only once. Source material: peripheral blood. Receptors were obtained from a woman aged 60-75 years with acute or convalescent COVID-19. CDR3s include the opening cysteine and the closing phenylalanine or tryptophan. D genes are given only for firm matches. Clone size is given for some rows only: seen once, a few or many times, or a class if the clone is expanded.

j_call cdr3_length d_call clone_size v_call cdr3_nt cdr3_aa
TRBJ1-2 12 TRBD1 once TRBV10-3 TGTGCCAGTACCGGGACAGGGGTTGACTACACCTTC CASTGTGVDYTF
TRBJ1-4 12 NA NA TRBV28 TGTGCCAGCAGTCCAATCGGACAGATGCTGTTTTTT CASSPIGQMLFF
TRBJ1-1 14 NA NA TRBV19 TGTGCCAGTAGTGTCCGCATGGGAGGGGGTGAAGCTTTCTTT CASSVRMGGGEAFF
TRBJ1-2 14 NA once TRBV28 TGTGCCAGCAGTTTATCGGGGGGCCCCTATGGCTACACCTTC CASSLSGGPYGYTF
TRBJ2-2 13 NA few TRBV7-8 TGTGCCAGCAGCTTAGTAGCCACCGGGGAGCTGTTTTTT CASSLVATGELFF
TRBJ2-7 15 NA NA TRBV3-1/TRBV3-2 TGTGCCAGCAGCCAAGATCAAGGCAGGGCCAACGAGCAGTACTTC CASSQDQGRANEQYF
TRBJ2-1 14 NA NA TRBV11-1 TGTGCCAGCAGCTTAGCGCTAGGGGGTCGGGAGCAGTTCTTC CASSLALGGREQFF
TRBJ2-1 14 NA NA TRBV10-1 TGCGCCAGCAGGGACCGGGACTTCAACAATGAGCAGTTCTTC CASRDRDFNNEQFF
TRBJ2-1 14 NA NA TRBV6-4 TGTGCCAGCAGTGCGGGAGTTTATGACAATGAGCAGTTCTTC CASSAGVYDNEQFF
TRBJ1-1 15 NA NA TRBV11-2 TGTGCCAGCAGCTCCGAAAGGGGGGGGAACACTGAAGCTTTCTTT CASSSERGGNTEAFF
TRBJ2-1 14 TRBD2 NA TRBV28 TGTGCCAGCCGGCTAGCGGGAATCTACAATGAGCAGTTCTTC CASRLAGIYNEQFF
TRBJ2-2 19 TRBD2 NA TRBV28 TGTGCCAGCAGCCGCGCTTGGACTAGCGGGAGATACCCCACCGGGGAGCTGTTTTTT CASSRAWTSGRYPTGELFF
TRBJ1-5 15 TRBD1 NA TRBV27 TGTGCCAGCAGTTTACGTCGGGCAGGGGGTCAGCCCCAGCATTTT CASSLRRAGGQPQHF
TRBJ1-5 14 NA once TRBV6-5 TGTGCCCACGCAATAGGACAGACCCATCAGCCCCAGCATTTT CAHAIGQTHQPQHF
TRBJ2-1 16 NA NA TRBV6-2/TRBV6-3 TGTGCCAGCAGTTACTCGGGCCATTCTGATTACAATGAGCAGTTCTTC CASSYSGHSDYNEQFF
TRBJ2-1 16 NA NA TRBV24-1 TGTGCCACCAGTGACCGGAGGGGTGGTCAATACAATGAGCAGTTCTTC CATSDRRGGQYNEQFF
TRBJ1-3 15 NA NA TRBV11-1 TGTGCCAGCAGCCTTGGGAGGACCTCTGGAAACACCATATATTTT CASSLGRTSGNTIYF
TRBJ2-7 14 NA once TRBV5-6 TGTGCCAGCAGCTTTTTGGACAGATCCTACGAGCAGTACTTC CASSFLDRSYEQYF
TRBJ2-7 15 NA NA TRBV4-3 TGCGCCAGCAGCCAAGATCTTAGTCTCTCCTACGAGCAGTACTTC CASSQDLSLSYEQYF
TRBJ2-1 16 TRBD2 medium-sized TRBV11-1 TGTGCCAGCAGCTTTCCGGCCGCGGGGGATTACAATGAGCAGTTCTTC CASSFPAAGDYNEQFF
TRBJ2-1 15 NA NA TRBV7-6 TGTGCCAGCAGCCTTGGGGGGACTTCCTACAATGAGCAGTTCTTC CASSLGGTSYNEQFF
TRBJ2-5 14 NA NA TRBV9 TGTGCCAGCAGCGTAGGTATTAGCCGGGAGACCCAGTACTTC CASSVGISRETQYF
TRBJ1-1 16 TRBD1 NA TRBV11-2 TGTGCCAGCAGTCGGACAGGGGAACGAATGAACACTGAAGCTTTCTTT CASSRTGERMNTEAFF
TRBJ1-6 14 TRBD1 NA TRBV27 TGTGCCAGCAGCAGGACAGGGGGAACTTCACCCCTCCACTTT CASSRTGGTSPLHF
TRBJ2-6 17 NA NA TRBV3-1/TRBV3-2 TGTGCCAGCAGCCAAGGGGCCGGTAGCTCTGGGGCCAACGTCCTGACTTTC CASSQGAGSSGANVLTF
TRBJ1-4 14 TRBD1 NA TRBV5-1 TGCGCCAGCAGCTTGGGGCAGGGGGAAGGGAGACTGTTTTTT CASSLGQGEGRLFF
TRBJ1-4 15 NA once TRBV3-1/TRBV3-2 TGTGCCAGCAGCCCCAAAGAGTGGCAGGGTGAAAAACTGTTTTTT CASSPKEWQGEKLFF
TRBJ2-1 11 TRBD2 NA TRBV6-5 TGTGCCAGCAGTTCCGGACTAGCGCCGTTCTTC CASSSGLAPFF
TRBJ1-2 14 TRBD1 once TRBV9 TGTGCCAGCAGCGGGACAGGGGTCCTGCTTGGCTACACCTTC CASSGTGVLLGYTF
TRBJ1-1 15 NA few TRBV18 TGTGCCAGCTCACCACGAGTCCGGCAGGTCACTGAAGCTTTCTTT CASSPRVRQVTEAFF
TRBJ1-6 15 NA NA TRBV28 TGTGCCAGCAGTCGGGAGCCATTGGGTAATTCACCCCTCCACTTT CASSREPLGNSPLHF
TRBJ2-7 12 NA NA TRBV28 TGTGCCAGCAGACTGATGGGCCTCGAGCAGTACTTC CASRLMGLEQYF
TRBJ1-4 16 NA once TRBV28 TGTGCCAGCAGTCGATGGACGGGGGATAATAATGAAAAACTGTTTTTT CASSRWTGDNNEKLFF
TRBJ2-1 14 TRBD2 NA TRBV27 TGTGCCAGCAGTTTGGGACTAGCCTACAATGAGCAGTTCTTC CASSLGLAYNEQFF
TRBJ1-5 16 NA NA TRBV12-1 TGTGCCAGCAGCTTAAACTCCAGGACAGGAAATCAGCCCCAGCATTTT CASSLNSRTGNQPQHF
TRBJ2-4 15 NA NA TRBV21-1 TGTGCCAGCAGCAAAGGTACAAACGGCGGAAACATTCAGTACTTC CASSKGTNGGNIQYF
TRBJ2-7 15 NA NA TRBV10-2 TGCGCCAGCATGGGGGCGGCGGGAGAAACCTACGAGCAGTACTTC CASMGAAGETYEQYF